The sequence of this T cell receptor (beta chain) was determined in a study of blood T cell repertoires in COVID-19. Study-wide background: Samples representing acute and convalescent COVID-19 were sourced from the United States, Italy and Spain. Sources were T cells, B-cell-depleted T cells, or PBMCs; the material itself was cDNA or gDNA.

Only one count was recorded for this clone. In the authors' workflow: From reference gene primer amplification, estimates of nucleated cell counts were derived. Using immunoSEQ multiplex PCR, the repertoire was profiled, and TCRdb retains in-frame clones only, with some absent. The V and J calls and the clone size are those of that table, but D and trimming were determined from the DNA. The data show around 250,000 clones, with approximately 86% seen just once and about 8.6% held by the top ten. What was sequenced was peripheral blood. The origin of this receptor is a man between 40 and 49 years old with active or convalescent COVID-19.

CDR3 in amino acids: CASSKTSGLSGELFF. The CDR3 DNA is TGTGCCAGTAGTAAGACTAGCGGGTTGTCCGGGGAGCTGTTTTTT. The chain combines TRBV19 with TRBJ2-2; TRBD2 aligns across 10 bases. This CDR3 has 15 residues. Germline trimming cut 4 bases from V and 6 bases from J; bases unmatched to any gene: 5. Germline-derived CDR1 and CDR2 are LNHDA and SQIVND (reference sequence). Full variable domain (remainder filled in from reference TRBV19 and TRBJ2-2): DGGITQSPKYLFRKEGQNVTLSCEQNLNHDAMYWYRQDPGQGLRLIYYSQIVNDFQKGDIAEGYSVSREKKESFPLTVTSAQKNPTAFYLCASSKTSGLSGELFFGEGSRLTVL.